This T cell receptor (beta chain) was documented in a study of control samples from healthy donors and cancer patients. The assay was immunoSEQ multiplex PCR, and TCRdb's table has in-frame clones only and misses some. The table records about 110,000 clones, approximately 91% of them present only once. V was pared by 5 bases and J by 3 bases, with 14 bases between. CDR3 size: 14 residues. The V gene's germline CDR1 is MDHEN and CDR2 SYDVKM. Input material: blood. The sequence derives from a woman aged 18-30 years in good health. V is TRBV28 and J is TRBJ2-7, with a tentative D call TRBD2 (6 bases). CDR3 nucleotides: TGTGCCAGCAGTGCTGCGTTGGGGGGCTACGAGCAGTACTTC. Protein product: CASSAALGGYEQYF.